This TCR beta chain was obtained from a study of human thymus T cells. General study points: Usage of V and J genes appeared biased in thymic and blood repertoires.

During surgery, about 0.5-1 mL peripheral blood was drawn from four of eight donors. No fixed cell number was used; all available blood leukocytes supplied DNA. Points on this clone: Its antigen is unknown.

The CDR3 length is 15 residues. V lost 2 bases to trimming and J lost 6 bases; unmatched junction nucleotides: 8. Germline CDR1 SGHTA, CDR2 FQGNSA. Profiling relied on immunoSEQ multiplex PCR, and the TCRdb table lists in-frame clones only, not all of them. The data show more than 45,000 clones, over 85% seen once. The V and J genes are TRBV7-2 and TRBJ2-3; 7 positions agree with TRBD2. Sequenced material: blood. The clonotype originates from a boy under two years old with a congenital heart defect but otherwise immunologically healthy. The CDR3 coding sequence is TGTGCCAGCAGCTTACCCCTAGCGGTCGGGGATACGCAGTATTTT. It is translated as CASSLPLAVGDTQYF.